Sequencing of this T cell receptor (beta chain) was carried out in a study of OX40 agonist ivuxolimab in advanced cancers. Study-wide context: Ivuxolimab, which targeted the costimulatory receptor OX40 (CD134), was an agonistic, fully human IgG2 monoclonal antibody. Intravenous ivuxolimab was administered to patients every 2 weeks at six dose levels: 0.01, 0.1, 0.3, 1.5, 3 and 10 mg/kg. In the dose-escalation cohort, 82.7% of patients were male, and the mean age was around 60 years, with a range of roughly 23 to 85. Patients were allowed to have had prior anti-PD-1, anti-PD-L1 or anti-CTLA-4 therapy, and around 40% of the dose-escalation patients had previously received checkpoint inhibitors. The point of sequencing TCRbeta in the periphery was to test whether ivuxolimab changed TCR sequence diversity and drove clonal T-cell expansion. Of the approximately 53 patients in dose escalation, some 20 had hepatocellular carcinoma, some 15 had melanoma, 9 had renal cell carcinoma and 9 had head and neck cancer. Partial responses occurred in three dose-escalation patients, of whom one had hepatocellular carcinoma and two had cutaneous melanoma. The paper covers the monotherapy dose-escalation part of the phase I ivuxolimab trial, which included N of about 50 patients. The paper's findings and limits, for the study overall: Low levels of normalized T-cell clonal expansion were also shown by some nonresponding patients. Antigen specificity was not determined for the clonally expanded peripheral T cells. At doses from 0.1 to 3.0 mg/kg, clonal expansion was seen in both CD4+ and CD8+ blood T cells between baseline and week 6. Partial responders in the 0.1-3.0 mg/kg groups had among the lowest normalized peripheral clonal expansion, especially among CD8+ T cells. After ivuxolimab, more expanded clones were found on average in CD8+ T cells than in CD4+ T cells.

To sequence the TCRbeta CDR3 region, genomic DNA was isolated from the sorted cells. The immunoSEQ Assay was used to sequence the TCRbeta CDR3 regions. TCRdb provides this immuneACCESS table in a form limited to in-frame rearrangements. Some clones are lacking; in checked studies, under half of them reflect an unresolved V gene, and why the rest are absent is not known. This sample lists more than 45,000 clones; approximately 85% were detected once. The ten largest clones add up to about 2.4% of the sample. The trial excluded patients who had a history of autoimmune disease or who were on systemic immunosuppression. Peripheral blood for TCR sequencing was collected from all dose cohorts at baseline, on cycle 4 day 1, and on cycle 7 day 1. The samples were drawn from a first-in-human, open-label, multicenter phase I dose-escalation trial of ivuxolimab. Adults with locally advanced or metastatic head and neck squamous cell, hepatocellular, melanoma or renal cell carcinoma were enrolled in the trial. Before TCR sequencing, CD4+ and CD8+ T cells were separately sorted from peripheral blood.

This clone was observed a handful of times. No antigen is known for it. No much larger clone is present one base from it, and per-base qualities are unavailable. The CDR3, cysteine through phenylalanine, is 16 amino acids long. The only DNA kept is the CDR3, 48 bases in frame from the first base. CDR1 and CDR2 (LGHNA, YSLEER) derive from the germline V gene. Ends trimmed: V by 0 bases, J by 4 bases; bases unmatched to a gene: 5. The chain is made from TRBV4-3 and TRBJ2-3; 9 bases in the junction line up with TRBD2. Sequenced material: CD4+ or CD8+ T cells sorted from blood, taken in a trial of the OX40 agonist ivuxolimab. This clonotype was sampled from an adult with an advanced solid tumor such as melanoma, head and neck, liver or kidney cancer. Here is the DNA: TGCGCCAGCAGCCAAGATCCGCGGGGGGGCTCAGATACGCAGTATTTT. Protein translation: CASSQDPRGGSDTQYF.